Listed below are T cell receptor beta chains from one sample, sequenced in a study of blood T cell repertoires in COVID-19. Clones were read by immunoSEQ multiplex PCR, and TCRdb kept only the in-frame ones, dropping some. The table lists about 330,000 clones, approximately 88% of them singletons, with about 5% in the top ten. The material sequenced was PBMCs or T cells enriched from blood (not recorded which). The source is a man aged 25-45 years who had recovered from COVID-19. CDR3s include the opening cysteine and the closing phenylalanine or tryptophan. The order of the fields is clone size, J gene, V gene, D gene, CDR3 protein, CDR3 DNA. D genes are given only for firm matches. Clone size is stated in some rows and not others, as once, few, many or a class when expanded.

clone size: -; J gene: TRBJ1-6; V gene: TRBV5-1; D gene: -; CDR3 protein: CASSLTDRGRDWDSPLHF; CDR3 DNA: TGCGCCAGCAGCTTGACAGATCGGGGCCGGGACTGGGATTCACCCCTCCACTTT
clone size: -; J gene: TRBJ2-1; V gene: TRBV10-2; D gene: -; CDR3 protein: CASTQGRYNEQFF; CDR3 DNA: TGCGCCAGCACCCAGGGTCGATACAATGAGCAGTTCTTC
clone size: few; J gene: TRBJ2-2; V gene: TRBV5-1; D gene: -; CDR3 protein: CASSHAGAYTGELFF; CDR3 DNA: TGCGCCAGCAGCCATGCGGGTGCCTACACCGGGGAGCTGTTTTTT
clone size: -; J gene: TRBJ1-3; V gene: TRBV13; D gene: TRBD1; CDR3 protein: CASSLGGQTSGNTIYF; CDR3 DNA: TGTGCCAGCAGCTTAGGGGGACAGACCTCTGGAAACACCATATATTTT
clone size: -; J gene: TRBJ2-5; V gene: TRBV5-1; D gene: TRBD1; CDR3 protein: CASSLNPTGDEETQYF; CDR3 DNA: TGCGCCAGCAGCTTAAACCCGACAGGGGACGAAGAGACCCAGTACTTC
clone size: -; J gene: TRBJ2-5; V gene: TRBV24-1; D gene: -; CDR3 protein: CATSDSRETQYF; CDR3 DNA: TGTGCCACCAGTGATTCCCGGGAGACCCAGTACTTC
clone size: -; J gene: TRBJ1-3; V gene: TRBV11-2; D gene: -; CDR3 protein: CASSLDLLSSGNTIYF; CDR3 DNA: TGTGCCAGCAGCTTAGACCTCTTGAGCTCTGGAAACACCATATATTTT
clone size: -; J gene: TRBJ2-2; V gene: TRBV5-1; D gene: TRBD1; CDR3 protein: CASSSPQGAGATGELFF; CDR3 DNA: TGCGCCAGCAGCAGTCCTCAGGGGGCAGGTGCCACCGGGGAGCTGTTTTTT
clone size: -; J gene: TRBJ2-3; V gene: TRBV7-9; D gene: TRBD2; CDR3 protein: CASSFSRIPGLAGDTQYF; CDR3 DNA: TGTGCCAGCAGCTTTTCGAGGATACCGGGACTAGCGGGGGATACGCAGTATTTT
clone size: -; J gene: TRBJ2-1; V gene: TRBV19; D gene: -; CDR3 protein: CASSRQETNEQFF; CDR3 DNA: TGTGCCAGTAGCCGACAGGAAACCAATGAGCAGTTCTTC
clone size: -; J gene: TRBJ2-1; V gene: TRBV10-3; D gene: TRBD1; CDR3 protein: CAISGQGSSYNEQFF; CDR3 DNA: TGTGCCATCTCGGGACAGGGGAGCTCCTACAATGAGCAGTTCTTC
clone size: -; J gene: TRBJ1-6; V gene: TRBV7-2; D gene: TRBD1; CDR3 protein: CASSQGQPGNSPLHF; CDR3 DNA: TGTGCCAGCAGCCAGGGACAGCCTGGTAATTCACCCCTCCACTTT
clone size: -; J gene: TRBJ1-1; V gene: TRBV5-5; D gene: TRBD1; CDR3 protein: CASSLEAGGYTEAFF; CDR3 DNA: TGTGCCAGCAGCTTGGAGGCAGGGGGCTACACTGAAGCTTTCTTT
clone size: -; J gene: TRBJ1-2; V gene: TRBV6-5; D gene: -; CDR3 protein: CASRLDSSHGYTF; CDR3 DNA: TGTGCCAGCAGGTTGGACAGTAGCCATGGCTACACCTTC
clone size: -; J gene: TRBJ2-1; V gene: TRBV14; D gene: TRBD2; CDR3 protein: CASSQDRSGGALF; CDR3 DNA: TGTGCCAGCAGCCAAGATCGCAGCGGGGGTGCCCTCTTC
clone size: -; J gene: TRBJ1-3; V gene: TRBV13; D gene: -; CDR3 protein: CASSLRGETTGNTIYF; CDR3 DNA: TGTGCCAGCAGCTTGCGGGGGGAAACAACTGGAAACACCATATATTTT
clone size: -; J gene: TRBJ2-4; V gene: TRBV6-2/TRBV6-3; D gene: TRBD2; CDR3 protein: CASSSEPGLAGPF; CDR3 DNA: TGTGCCAGCAGTTCCGAACCGGGACTAGCGGGACCCTTC
clone size: -; J gene: TRBJ2-3; V gene: TRBV5-1; D gene: TRBD2; CDR3 protein: CASALAGGYTDTQYF; CDR3 DNA: TGCGCCAGCGCGTTAGCGGGGGGATACACAGATACGCAGTATTTT
clone size: -; J gene: TRBJ1-4; V gene: TRBV25-1; D gene: -; CDR3 protein: CASSVGTTNEKLFF; CDR3 DNA: TGTGCCAGCAGTGTTGGGACTACTAATGAAAAACTGTTTTTT
clone size: -; J gene: TRBJ2-3; V gene: TRBV5-1; D gene: TRBD1; CDR3 protein: CASSATGGTDTQYF; CDR3 DNA: TGCGCCAGCAGCGCGACAGGGGGCACAGATACGCAGTATTTT